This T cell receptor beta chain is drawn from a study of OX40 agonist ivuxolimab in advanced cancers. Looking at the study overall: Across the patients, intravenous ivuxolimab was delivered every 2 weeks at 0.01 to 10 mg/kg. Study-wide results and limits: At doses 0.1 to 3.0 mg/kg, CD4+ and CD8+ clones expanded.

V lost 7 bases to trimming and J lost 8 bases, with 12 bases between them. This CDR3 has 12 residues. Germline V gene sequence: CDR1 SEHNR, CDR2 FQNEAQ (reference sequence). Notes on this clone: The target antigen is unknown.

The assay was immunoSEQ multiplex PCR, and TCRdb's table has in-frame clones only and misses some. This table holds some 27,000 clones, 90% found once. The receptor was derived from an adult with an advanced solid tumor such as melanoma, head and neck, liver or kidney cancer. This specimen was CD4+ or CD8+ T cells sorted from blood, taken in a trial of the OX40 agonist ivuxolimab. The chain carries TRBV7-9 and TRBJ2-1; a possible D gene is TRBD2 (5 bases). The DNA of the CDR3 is TGTGCCAGCATCATCGGGGTCGATGAGCAGTTCTTC. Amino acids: CASIIGVDEQFF.